This T cell receptor (beta chain) was sequenced during a study of cytotoxic CD8 clonotypes in ibrutinib-treated CLL. On this clone: Its target is not known. One end of the junction is discordant with germline, which a read error may explain.

CDR3 length: 15 amino acids. Germline-derived CDR1 and CDR2 are SSHAT and FNYEAQ (reference sequence). Depth targeted 1 in 200,000 to 1 in 1 million T cells, averaging around 10x coverage per clonotype. The data were produced by immunoSEQ multiplex PCR, yet TCRdb's version contains in-frame clones alone and is incomplete. Of around 250,000 clones listed, 60% to 75% are singletons. Findings of the study overall: While tracking circulating CD8+ T-cell counts, baseline clonality exceeded that of age-matched healthy donors. Sampling times, which were not matched between the groups, differed between sustained-remission patients and progressing patients. With treatment, public clonotypes, which were uncommon, either contracted or remained stable.

The receptor comes from a human donor with chronic lymphocytic leukemia. Sequences were derived from PBMCs, sampled after 24 months of ibrutinib treatment. J is TRBJ1-3 and V is TRBV7-7; unclear D gene. The CDR3 DNA reads TGTGCTAGCAGCCAAGGACCTGGCTCTGGAAACACCATATATTTT. Amino acid sequence: CASSQGPGSGNTIYF. Drawing the rest from reference TRBV7-7 and TRBJ1-3, the complete variable domain is GAGVSQSPRYKVTKRGQDVTLRCDPISSHATLYWYQQALGQGPEFLTYFNYEAQPDKSGLPSDRFSAERPEGSISTLTIQRTEQRDSAMYRCASSQGPGSGNTIYFGEGSWLTVV.